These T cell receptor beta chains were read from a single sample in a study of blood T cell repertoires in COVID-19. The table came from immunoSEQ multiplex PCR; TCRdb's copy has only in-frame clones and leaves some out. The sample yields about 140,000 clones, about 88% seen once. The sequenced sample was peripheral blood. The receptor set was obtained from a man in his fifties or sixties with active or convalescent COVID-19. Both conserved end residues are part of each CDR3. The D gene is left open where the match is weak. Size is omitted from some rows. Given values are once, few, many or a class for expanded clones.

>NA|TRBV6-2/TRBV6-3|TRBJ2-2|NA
TGTGCCAGCAGTTACAAATTGGGGCGGGAAAACACCGGGGAGCTGTTTTTT
CASSYKLGRENTGELFF
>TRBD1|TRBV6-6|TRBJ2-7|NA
TGTGCCAGCAGTTACCTGGCGCAGGGGGTCTCCCACGAGCAGTACTTC
CASSYLAQGVSHEQYF
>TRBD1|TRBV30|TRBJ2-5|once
TGTGCCTGGAGTGTACAGGGGGCGAAACGGGAGACCCAGTACTTC
CAWSVQGAKRETQYF
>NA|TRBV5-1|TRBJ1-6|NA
TGCGCCAGCAGCTTCGGGTCCTATAATTCACCCCTCCACTTT
CASSFGSYNSPLHF
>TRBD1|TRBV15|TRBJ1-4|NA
TGTGCCACCAGCAGAACAGGGGGCTGGAATGAAAAACTGTTTTTT
CATSRTGGWNEKLFF
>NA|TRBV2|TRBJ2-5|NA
TGTGCCAGCAGTGTCCAGGGTATACGTCAAGAGACCCAGTACTTC
CASSVQGIRQETQYF
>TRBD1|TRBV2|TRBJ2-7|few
TGTGCCAGCAGCGGTTTAGGGACAGGCCCAGGGTACGAGCAGTACTTC
CASSGLGTGPGYEQYF
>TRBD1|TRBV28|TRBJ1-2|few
TGTGCCAGCAACACCCGGACAGGGGGTAACTATGGCTACACCTTC
CASNTRTGGNYGYTF
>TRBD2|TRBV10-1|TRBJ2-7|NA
TGCGCCAGCGCCGGGACTAGCGGGAGGGCGTATCCCCTCGAGCAGTACTTC
CASAGTSGRAYPLEQYF
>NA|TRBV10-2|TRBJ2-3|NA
TGCGCCAGCAGCTACACAGATACGCAGTATTTT
CASSYTDTQYF
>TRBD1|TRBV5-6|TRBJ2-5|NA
TGTGCCAGCAGCTGGGAGACAGGGGGCGCGGAGACCCAGTACTTC
CASSWETGGAETQYF
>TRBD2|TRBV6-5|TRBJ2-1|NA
TGTGCCAGCAGTTCCCTGGCGGGAGGCCTCTACAATGAGCAGTTCTTC
CASSSLAGGLYNEQFF
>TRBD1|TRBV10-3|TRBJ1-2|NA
TGTGCCATCAGGGACGACAGGGCGGCTGGCTACACCTTC
CAIRDDRAAGYTF
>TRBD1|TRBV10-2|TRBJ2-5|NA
TGCGCCAGCAGTGAGTTAGGGACAGGGGGAAGAGAGACCCAGTACTTC
CASSELGTGGRETQYF
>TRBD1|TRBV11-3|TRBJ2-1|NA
TGTGCCAGCAGCTTAGCCGGGACAGGGGGCACCCATCGGCAGTTCTTC
CASSLAGTGGTHRQFF
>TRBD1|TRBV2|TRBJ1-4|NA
TGTGCCAGCAGTAGGGACAGGGGTGATGAAAAACTGTTTTTT
CASSRDRGDEKLFF
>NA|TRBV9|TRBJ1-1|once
TGTGCCAGCAGCGTCATCCGGGAAGGGACTGAAGCTTTCTTT
CASSVIREGTEAFF
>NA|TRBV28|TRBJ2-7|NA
TGTGCCAGCAGCCAAACCTACGAGCAGTACTTC
CASSQTYEQYF
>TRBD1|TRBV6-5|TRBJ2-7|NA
TGTGCCAGCAGTTCCGGACAGGGGGAGGGCGAGCAGTACTTC
CASSSGQGEGEQYF
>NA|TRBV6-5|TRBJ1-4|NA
TGTGCCAGCAGTTCCCGAGGGGGGGTGGAAAAACTGTTTTTT
CASSSRGGVEKLFF
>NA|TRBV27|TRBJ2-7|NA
TGTGCCAGCAGTTTACGGGGTACTTTCTACGAGCAGTACTTC
CASSLRGTFYEQYF
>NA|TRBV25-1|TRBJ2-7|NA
TGTGCCAGCAGTGAATATCAAGCCGGAAGGAGCTACGAGCAGTACTTC
CASSEYQAGRSYEQYF
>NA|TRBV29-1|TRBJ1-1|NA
TGCAGCGTTGCGATCACAGGGTCTTTACCTGAAGCTTTCTTT
CSVAITGSLPEAFF
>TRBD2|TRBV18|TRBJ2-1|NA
TGTGCCAGCTCACTAGCGGGAGTCTACAATGAGCAGTTCTTC
CASSLAGVYNEQFF
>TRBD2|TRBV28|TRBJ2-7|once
TGTGCCAGCAGTTCAGGACTAGCGGGCATCTACGAGCAGTACTTC
CASSSGLAGIYEQYF
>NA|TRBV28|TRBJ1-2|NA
TGTGCCAGCAGTGGGCGGGGCTATGGCTACACCTTC
CASSGRGYGYTF
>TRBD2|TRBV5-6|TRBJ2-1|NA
TGTGCCAGCAGTTGGGAAAGCGGGAGAAGGATCTCCAATGAGCAGTTCTTC
CASSWESGRRISNEQFF
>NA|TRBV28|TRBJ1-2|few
TGTGCCAGCAGTCCGGGGGGCCAGGCCTATGGCTACACCTTC
CASSPGGQAYGYTF
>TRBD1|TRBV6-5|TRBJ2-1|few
TGTGCCAGCAGGGACAGGACAAGGCAAGAGCAGTTCTTC
CASRDRTRQEQFF
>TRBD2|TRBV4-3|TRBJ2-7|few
TGCGCCAGCAGCCAGGTAGCGGGAGCACGTTACGAGCAGTACTTC
CASSQVAGARYEQYF
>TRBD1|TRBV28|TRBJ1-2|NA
TGTGCCAGCAGTGCGACAGGGGGCTGGTATGGCTACACCTTC
CASSATGGWYGYTF
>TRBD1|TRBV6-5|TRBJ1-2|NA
TGTGCCAGCAGCCGTGACAGGGGTGGCTACACCTTC
CASSRDRGGYTF
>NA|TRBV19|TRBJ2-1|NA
TGTGCCAGTAGTCCGATGGACTACGCTAATGAGCAGTTCTTC
CASSPMDYANEQFF